Listed below are T cell receptor beta chains from one sample, sequenced in a study of T cells after yellow fever vaccination. Using its own MiXCR run on the 5' RACE reads, TCRdb lists one record per CDR3 protein. Of 150,000 to 200,000 distinct CDR3 sequences listed, around 7.2% are singletons. The material sequenced was CD4+ T cells sorted from PBMCs, taken 4 to 6 days after the first yellow fever vaccination. These receptors all come from a man aged 18 to 30 who received the YFV17D yellow fever vaccine. Both conserved end residues are part of each CDR3.

v_call	cdr3_aa
TRBV10-3	CAISSERGTDTQYF
TRBV11-2	CASSLGDQPQHF
TRBV12-3/TRBV12-4	CASSPTTGFTQYF
TRBV5-1	CASSLVLPMGQGVDTEAFF
TRBV7-6	CASSLGWRGPSGANVLTF
TRBV6-9	CASPGTDTQYF
TRBV20-1	CSARTRGATQYF
TRBV7-2	CASSLRVQSTDTQYF
TRBV9	CASSVLAVGQETQYF
TRBV11-2	CASSLGGTGNTIYF
TRBV12-3/TRBV12-4	CASSPTTGTGRQPQHF
TRBV27	CASKPGQGAGEQFF
TRBV3-1	CASSQGSQPQHF